Sequencing of this T cell receptor beta chain was carried out in a study of cytomegalovirus exposure and HLA in healthy donors. Study-wide findings and caveats: Researchers counted over 150 TCR beta chains as cytomegalovirus-associated. The study found most TCR sequences rare, yet found some public TCRs in many donors.

The data were produced by immunoSEQ multiplex PCR, yet TCRdb's version contains in-frame clones alone and is incomplete. The data show some 270,000 clones, 80% to 90% seen once. Trimming removed 1 base from V and 1 base from J, with 7 bases in between. The germline gives CDR1 GTSNPN, CDR2 SVGIG (reference sequence). The CDR3 length is 13 residues. Regarding this clone: Antigen unknown.

Sequenced sample: PBMCs. The source is a woman aged 18 to 35 in good health and CMV-seronegative. The V call is TRBV30, the J call TRBJ2-5, with TRBD1 as a possible D gene (6 bases). The DNA of the CDR3 is TGTGCCTGGAGTGCAGGGGTCCAAGAGACCCAGTACTTC. This translates into CAWSAGVQETQYF.